This entry lists 27 T cell receptor beta chains sequenced from one sample in a study of blood T cell repertoires in COVID-19. Generated by immunoSEQ multiplex PCR, the TCRdb table keeps only in-frame clones and is missing some. Among some 150,000 clones, 80% to 90% were seen once, and the ten largest hold less than 50%. Sequenced input: peripheral blood. The receptors stem from a human donor in a cohort sampled during active COVID-19.

This chain uses TRBV9 with TRBJ1-1; the match to TRBD1 covers 7 bases. Germline-derived CDR1 and CDR2 are SGDLS and YYNGEE. V was pared by 0 bases and J by 10 bases, with 12 bases of the junction left unmatched. The CDR3 has 15 amino acids. The CDR3 DNA is TGTGCCAGCAGCGTAGAAAGCTCGGGAGGGGGCATAGCTTTCTTT. Protein: CASSVESSGGGIAFF.

J is TRBJ2-1 and V is TRBV11-3, with a weak D call TRBD2 (5 bases). In germline, CDR1 is SGHNT, CDR2 YENEEA. The CDR3 spans 13 residues. V was trimmed by 3 bases and J by 7 bases, leaving 10 bases between them. In nucleotides, the CDR3 is TGTGCCAGCAGCTTTCCTACGGGGAATGAGCAGTTCTTC. The encoded protein is CASSFPTGNEQFF.

The chain uses TRBV28 and TRBJ1-2; a possible D gene is TRBD1 (6 bases). Germline V CDR1 and CDR2: MDHEN, SYDVKM. The CDR3 runs 15 residues. V dropped 4 bases and J dropped 7 bases, with 19 bases sitting between them. The CDR3 bases are TGTGCCAGCAGTTCTCTCCCCCCCACAGGGTTTGGCTACACCTTC. Protein sequence: CASSSLPPTGFGYTF.

This chain connects TRBV6-5 to TRBJ1-1; D may be TRBD1 (5 bases). Germline V gives CDR1 MNHEY, CDR2 SVGAGI. The CDR3 runs 15 residues. The V gene lost 8 bases and the J gene lost 1 base, with 17 bases spanning the gap. The CDR3 region is CASGQGLAGNTEAFF. The CDR3 nucleotides read TGTGCCAGCGGGCAGGGATTAGCGGGGAACACTGAAGCTTTCTTT.

Here the CDR3 DNA reads TGCGCCAGCAGCCAAACAAGGACAGGCCTCTATGGCTACACCTTC. Its translation: CASSQTRTGLYGYTF. The chain combines TRBV4-3 with TRBJ1-2; TRBD1 aligns across 7 bases. The V segment lost 2 bases and the J segment 4 bases; nucleotides outside the gene matches: 7. The CDR3 length is 15 residues. Germline V gene data show CDR1 as LGHNA and CDR2 as YSLEER.

This clone was seen once. This chain joins TRBV6-5 and TRBJ1-1; TRBD1 agrees at 9 bases. Germline lookup yields CDR1 MNHEY and CDR2 SVGAGI. The CDR3 sequence is 15 residues long. Germline trimming cut 7 bases from V and 3 bases from J; bases unmatched to any gene: 9. DNA of the CDR3: TGTGCCAGCATTAAGAGGGACAGGGAGGACACTGAAGCTTTCTTT. It yields the protein CASIKRDREDTEAFF.

The rearrangement joins TRBV20-1 to TRBJ2-6, with D possibly being TRBD1 (6 bases). The germline V gene has CDR1 DFQATT and CDR2 SNEGSKA (reference sequence). CDR3 size: 16 residues. V was trimmed by 3 bases and J by 1 base, leaving 13 bases between them. CDR3 bases: TGCAGTGCTAGTAGGGGGTTGGAATCTGGGGCCAACGTCCTGACTTTC. The encoded protein is CSASRGLESGANVLTF.

A word on this clone: Mismatch with germline at one junction end may stem from a read error. This chain joins TRBV11-2 and TRBJ2-2, with 8 nucleotides matching TRBD2. CDR3 length equals 19 residues. The germline V gene encodes CDR1 SGHAT and CDR2 FQNNGV. The CDR3 nucleotides read TGTGCCAGCAGCCTAGACCCCCCTCGGGGGGGCGCGGACACCGGGGAGCTGTTTTTT. It yields the protein CASSLDPPRGGADTGELFF.

This chain connects TRBV6-2 or TRBV6-3 to TRBJ2-7, with 7 bases identical to TRBD1. Looked up from germline, CDR1 is MNHEY and CDR2 is SVGEGT. This CDR3 has 15 amino acids. V trimming: 4 bases; J trimming: 0 bases; junction bases outside the gene matches: 6. CDR3 nucleotide sequence: TGTGCCAGCAGTTTTCTTGGGACAGACTCCTACGAGCAGTACTTC. Translated, it gives CASSFLGTDSYEQYF.

The chain combines TRBV6-5 with TRBJ1-5; no clear D gene. Looked up from germline, CDR1 is MNHEY and CDR2 is SVGAGI. The V and J ends lost 5 bases and 2 bases respectively, with 13 bases between them. The CDR3 loop spans 15 amino acids. CDR3 loop: CASSLRSSGNQPQHF. CDR3 coding DNA: TGTGCCAGCAGTCTTCGGTCCTCGGGCAATCAGCCCCAGCATTTT.

This chain connects TRBV5-5 to TRBJ2-3, with 7 bases lining up with TRBD1. Germline V gene lookup returns CDR1 SGHKS and CDR2 YYEKEE (reference sequence). The CDR3 runs 15 residues. The V and J ends lost 1 base and 2 bases, in that order; junction bases with no gene match: 4. CDR3 sequence reads: CASSLWDSYTDTQYF. CDR3 sequence (DNA): TGTGCCAGCAGCTTGTGGGACAGCTACACAGATACGCAGTATTTT.

The rearrangement links TRBV5-1 to TRBJ1-2; D is perhaps TRBD1 (5 bases). Germline loops: CDR1 SGHRS, CDR2 YFSETQ. The germline V and J ends were trimmed by 0 bases and 3 bases, with 9 bases remaining between them. The CDR3 has 14 residues. CDR3 region: CASSLDRTHYGYTF. DNA for the CDR3: TGCGCCAGCAGCTTGGACAGGACCCACTATGGCTACACCTTC.

The gene calls are TRBV5-1 and TRBJ1-5; a possible D gene is TRBD1 (5 bases). Germline CDR1 SGHRS, CDR2 YFSETQ. The CDR3 covers 14 residues. Deletions cut 2 bases from V and 7 bases from J, with 13 bases between. The CDR3 sequence: CASSLTSGEQPQHF. Written as DNA, the CDR3 is TGCGCCAGCAGCTTAACTTCGGGGGAACAGCCCCAGCATTTT.

This chain joins TRBV5-6 and TRBJ2-7, with TRBD1 as a possible D gene (6 bases). The CDR3 is made up of 14 amino acids. V was trimmed by 5 bases and J by 5 bases, leaving 17 bases between them. Germline V gene data show CDR1 as SGHDT and CDR2 as YYEEEE. The CDR3 DNA follows: TGTGCCAGCAGTCGAGGGGGATTTCCCAACGAGCAGTACTTC. It encodes CASSRGGFPNEQYF.

This clone was seen just once. This chain uses TRBV3-1 (or the pseudogene TRBV3-2) with TRBJ2-7; D is perhaps TRBD1 (5 bases). Germline values: CDR1 LGHDT, CDR2 YNNKEL (reference sequence). This CDR3 comprises 14 residues. Trimming shortened V by 1 base and J by 3 bases, and 10 bases separated the two germline ends. The CDR3 is CASSQVGALYEQYF. The CDR3 nucleotides are TGTGCCAGCAGCCAAGTTGGGGCCCTCTACGAGCAGTACTTC.

V usage is TRBV7-2 and J usage is TRBJ2-1; 9 nucleotides line up with TRBD2. Germline assignment: CDR1 SGHTA and CDR2 FQGNSA. CDR3 length: 15 residues. Trimming at V came to 2 bases and at J to 9 bases, leaving 8 bases not matched to a gene. The CDR3 loop is CASSLLGGGAVEQFF. CDR3 coding DNA: TGTGCCAGCAGCTTACTCGGCGGGGGGGCGGTTGAGCAGTTCTTC.

The chain recombines TRBV6-5 with TRBJ2-5; 7 bases line up with TRBD1. After removal of 6 bases from V and 4 bases from J, the junction contained 8 bases not matched to a gene. This CDR3 has 14 amino acids. The germline gives CDR1 MNHEY, CDR2 SVGAGI. The CDR3 reads CASRLTGSGETQYF. CDR3 nucleotides: TGTGCCAGCAGATTGACAGGGTCGGGAGAGACCCAGTACTTC.

The V gene is TRBV3-1 (or the pseudogene TRBV3-2), the J gene TRBJ2-7; D gene unclear. The CDR3 is 15 residues long. V gave up 7 bases and J gave up 3 bases, with 19 bases separating them. The germline CDR1 and CDR2 sequences are LGHDT and YNNKEL (reference sequence). The DNA for the CDR3 is TGTGCCAGCATGCCAAGCAAAACCCCCTACTACGAGCAGTACTTC. Amino acid sequence: CASMPSKTPYYEQYF.

The CDR3 DNA reads TGCGCCAGCAGCCAAGACCAAACCGGGAGCAACTCTGGAAACACCATATATTTT. Translation: CASSQDQTGSNSGNTIYF. The V call is TRBV4-3, the J call TRBJ1-3; unclear D gene. The CDR3 is made up of 18 amino acids. Germline CDR1 reads LGHNA; CDR2 reads YSLEER. V lost 0 bases, J lost 0 bases, and 15 bases lay in between.

The chain uses TRBV4-1 and TRBJ2-7; TRBD1 aligns across 9 bases. CDR1 is MGHRA and CDR2 is YSYEKL in the germline V gene. The CDR3 is 15 residues long. V lost 7 bases and J lost 3; bases outside the gene matches: 10. This CDR3 reads CASIKGDRDIYEQYF. The DNA of the CDR3 is TGCGCCAGCATCAAGGGGGACAGGGACATCTACGAGCAGTACTTC.

This clone was seen a single time. The chain recombines TRBV5-1 with TRBJ1-1; D call uncertain. CDR3 size: 18 residues. Germline V lookup: CDR1 SGHRS, CDR2 YFSETQ. Trimming cost V 2 bases and J 1 base, with 21 bases left between them. CDR3 bases: TGCGCCAGCAGCTTAGATCCGGAGCGGGCAGTGACGAACACTGAAGCTTTCTTT. Translated: CASSLDPERAVTNTEAFF.

The chain employs TRBV5-1 and TRBJ2-3, with 11 bases that match TRBD1. This CDR3 comprises 16 residues. The germline gives CDR1 SGHRS, CDR2 YFSETQ. V shed 4 bases, J shed 3 bases, and the junction held 7 bases outside the gene matches. The CDR3 nucleotides read TGCGCCAGCAGCCGAGCCGGGACAGGGGGAACAGATACGCAGTATTTT. It translates to CASSRAGTGGTDTQYF.

A few counts support this clone. The V call is TRBV5-1, the J call TRBJ2-7; no clear D. The germline gives CDR1 SGHRS, CDR2 YFSETQ. This CDR3 is built from 14 residues. V was cut by 0 bases and J by 5 bases, with 12 bases left in between. The CDR3 reads CASSLDSPFHEQYF. DNA for the CDR3: TGCGCCAGCAGCTTGGATAGTCCTTTCCACGAGCAGTACTTC.

V is TRBV29-1 and J is TRBJ2-3; TRBD1 matches 10 bases. CDR1 is SQVTM and CDR2 is ANQGSEA in the germline V gene. The ends lost 0 bases at V and 3 bases at J; junction bases unmatched: 3. The length of the CDR3 is 15 residues. The CDR3: CSVEEWTGGTDTQYF. In nucleotides, the CDR3 is TGCAGCGTTGAAGAGTGGACAGGGGGAACAGATACGCAGTATTTT.

The chain has TRBV7-3 and TRBJ2-5, with 10 bases aligning to TRBD1. The CDR3 contains 16 residues. Germline-derived CDR1 and CDR2 are SGHTA and FQGTGA. With V trimmed by 1 base and J by 2 bases, 4 bases remained unmatched. In nucleotides, the CDR3 is TGTGCCAGCAGCTTAAGGGGACAGGGGTTTCAAGAGACCCAGTACTTC. Protein: CASSLRGQGFQETQYF.

The V and J genes are TRBV5-1 and TRBJ2-5, with TRBD1 matching over 8 bases. The CDR3 consists of 14 residues. V lost 5 bases, J lost 1 base, and 4 bases stayed unmatched. The germline CDR1 and CDR2 sequences are SGHRS and YFSETQ. The DNA of the CDR3 is TGCGCCAGCAGATATGGGACAGGCCAAGAGACCCAGTACTTC. This gives the protein CASRYGTGQETQYF.

The chain employs TRBV11-3 and TRBJ2-3; D may be TRBD2 (5 bases). The CDR3 spans 15 residues. The V gene lost 5 bases and the J gene lost 2 bases, with 14 bases spanning the gap. CDR1 is SGHNT and CDR2 is YENEEA in the germline V gene. The CDR3 DNA sequence: TGTGCCAGCAGCCGAACAGCGGCACTCACAGATACGCAGTATTTT. Residues: CASSRTAALTDTQYF.